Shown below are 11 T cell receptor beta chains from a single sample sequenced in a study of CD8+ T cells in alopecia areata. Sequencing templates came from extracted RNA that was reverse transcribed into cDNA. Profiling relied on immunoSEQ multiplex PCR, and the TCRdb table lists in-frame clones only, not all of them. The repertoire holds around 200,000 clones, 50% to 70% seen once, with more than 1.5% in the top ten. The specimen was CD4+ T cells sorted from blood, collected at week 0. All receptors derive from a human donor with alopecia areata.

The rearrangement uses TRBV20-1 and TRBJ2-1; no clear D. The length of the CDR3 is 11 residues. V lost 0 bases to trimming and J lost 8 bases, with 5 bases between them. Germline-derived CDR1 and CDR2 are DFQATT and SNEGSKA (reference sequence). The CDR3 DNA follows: TGCAGTGCTAGAGATGGGCATGAGCAGTTCTTC. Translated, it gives CSARDGHEQFF.

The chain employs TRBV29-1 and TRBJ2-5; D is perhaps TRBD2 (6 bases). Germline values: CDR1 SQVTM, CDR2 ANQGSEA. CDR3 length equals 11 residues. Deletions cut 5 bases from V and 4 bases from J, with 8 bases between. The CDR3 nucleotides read TGCAGCGTTCTGGGGGGAGAGACCCAGTACTTC. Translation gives CSVLGGETQYF. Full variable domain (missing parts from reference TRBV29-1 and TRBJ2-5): SAVISQKPSRDICQRGTSLTIQCQVDSQVTMMFWYRQQPGQSLTLIATANQGSEATYESGFVIDKFPISRPNLTFSTLTVSNMSPEDSSIYLCSVLGGETQYFGPGTRLLVL.

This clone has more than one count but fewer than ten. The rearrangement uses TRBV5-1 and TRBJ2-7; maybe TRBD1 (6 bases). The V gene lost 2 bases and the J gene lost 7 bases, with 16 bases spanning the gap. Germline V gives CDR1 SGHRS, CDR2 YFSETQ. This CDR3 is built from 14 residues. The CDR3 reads CASSLILQGGEQYF. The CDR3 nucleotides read TGCGCCAGCAGCTTAATATTACAGGGCGGTGAGCAGTACTTC.

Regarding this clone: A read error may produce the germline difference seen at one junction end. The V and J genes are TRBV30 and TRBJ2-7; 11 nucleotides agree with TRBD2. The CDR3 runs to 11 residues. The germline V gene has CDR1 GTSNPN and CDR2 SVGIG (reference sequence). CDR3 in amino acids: CAWRIPGLAAF. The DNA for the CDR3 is TGTGCCTGGAGGATACCGGGACTAGCGGCTTTC.

CDR3 in amino acids: CASSPMTAEGYTF. The DNA for the CDR3 is TGCGCCAGCAGCCCGATGACAGCGGAGGGCTACACCTTC. This chain uses TRBV5-1 with TRBJ1-2; tentative D call: TRBD1 (5 bases). With 4 bases removed from V and 8 bases from J, the gap between germline ends came to 15 bases. The CDR3 spans 13 residues. The germline CDR1 and CDR2 sequences are SGHRS and YFSETQ.

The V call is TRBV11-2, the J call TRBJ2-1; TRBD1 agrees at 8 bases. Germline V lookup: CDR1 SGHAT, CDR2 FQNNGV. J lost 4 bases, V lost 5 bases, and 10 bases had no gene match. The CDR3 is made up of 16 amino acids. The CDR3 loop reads CASSPLGQALYNEQFF. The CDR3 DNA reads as TGTGCCAGCAGCCCCTTGGGACAGGCATTATACAATGAGCAGTTCTTC.

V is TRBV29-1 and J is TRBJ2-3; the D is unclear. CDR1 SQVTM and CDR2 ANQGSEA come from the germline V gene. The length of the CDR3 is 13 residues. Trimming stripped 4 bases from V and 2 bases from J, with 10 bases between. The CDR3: CSVVGFITDTQYF. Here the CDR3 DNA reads TGCAGCGTTGTAGGGTTTATCACAGATACGCAGTATTTT.

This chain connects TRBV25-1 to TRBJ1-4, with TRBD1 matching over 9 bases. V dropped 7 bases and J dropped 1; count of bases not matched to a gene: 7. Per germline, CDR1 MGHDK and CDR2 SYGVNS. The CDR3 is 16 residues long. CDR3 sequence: CASTPGQGQTNEKLFF. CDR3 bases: TGTGCCAGCACACCGGGACAGGGTCAAACTAATGAAAAACTGTTTTTT.

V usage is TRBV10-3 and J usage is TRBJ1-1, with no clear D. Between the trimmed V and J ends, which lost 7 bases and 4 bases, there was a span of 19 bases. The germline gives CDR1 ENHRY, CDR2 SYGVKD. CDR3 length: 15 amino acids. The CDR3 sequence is CAITNALGLGTEAFF. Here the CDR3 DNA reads TGTGCCATCACCAATGCACTCGGTCTAGGCACTGAAGCTTTCTTT.

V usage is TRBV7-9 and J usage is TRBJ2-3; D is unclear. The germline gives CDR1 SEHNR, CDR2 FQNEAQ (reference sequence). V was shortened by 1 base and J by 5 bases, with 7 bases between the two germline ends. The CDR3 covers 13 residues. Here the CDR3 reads CASSLVGGDTQYF. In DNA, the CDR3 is TGTGCCAGCAGCTTAGTGGGTGGAGATACGCAGTATTTT.

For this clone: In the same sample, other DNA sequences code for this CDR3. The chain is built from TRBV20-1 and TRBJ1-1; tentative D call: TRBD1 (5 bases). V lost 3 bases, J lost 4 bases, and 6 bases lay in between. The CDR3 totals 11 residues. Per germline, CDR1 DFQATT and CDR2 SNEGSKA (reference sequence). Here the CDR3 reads CSASGGTEAFF. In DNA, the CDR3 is TGCAGTGCTAGCGGGGGCACTGAAGCTTTCTTT.